This T cell receptor (beta chain) was captured by sequencing in a study of T cell changes during pregnancy in multiple sclerosis. The germline V gene encodes CDR1 MRHNA and CDR2 SNTAGT. The CDR3 has 14 amino acids. Unmatched junction bases numbered 5, after V lost 3 bases and J lost 9 bases. Generated by immunoSEQ multiplex PCR, the TCRdb table keeps only in-frame clones and is missing some. The sample includes 48,000 or so clones, approximately 95% seen only once; the top ten take roughly 0.5%. The sample in question was CD4+ T cells from peripheral blood mononuclear cells, obtained in the first trimester of pregnancy. This sequence originates from a female donor with multiple sclerosis, enrolled in a pregnancy study. J is TRBJ1-6 and V is TRBV6-4, with 7 positions matching TRBD1. CDR3 bases: TGTGCCAGCAGTGATGGGACAGTAAGTTCACCCCTCCACTTT. Protein product: CASSDGTVSSPLHF.